Each of the 20 T cell receptor beta chains below was sequenced from the same sample in a study of T-cell memory formation after mild COVID-19. In TCRdb, the 5' RACE reads were re-called with MiXCR into one record per CDR3 protein. The sample contains roughly 480,000 distinct CDR3 sequences, about 23% of which appear only once. The specimen was PBMCs or a T cell subset sorted from them (not recorded which). The receptor source for this set is an adult woman who had mild COVID-19 (a few samples of this study predate the infection). Cell type and time point are not known.

This clonotype showed up just a few times. The chain recombines TRBV5-1 with TRBJ2-7; D may be TRBD2 (6 bases). V dropped 8 bases and J dropped 3 bases, with 24 bases sitting between them. The CDR3 runs to 16 residues. The germline gives CDR1 SGHRS, CDR2 YFSETQ. The CDR3 DNA follows: TGCGCCAGAGGGTCTCATTGGCGGGGTAGACTCTACGAGCAGTACTTC. Translating gives CARGSHWRGRLYEQYF.

The chain joins TRBV7-8 to TRBJ1-1; D may be TRBD1 (6 bases). V gave up 1 base and J gave up 4 bases, with 10 bases separating them. CDR3 length: 14 residues. The germline CDR1 and CDR2 sequences are SGHVS and FQNEAQ. CDR3 DNA: TGTGCCAGCAGCTTAGGACAGGTGGGCACTGAAGCTTTCTTT. Translating gives CASSLGQVGTEAFF.

This clonotype was picked up many times. The chain employs TRBV7-3 and TRBJ2-3; perhaps TRBD2 as D (6 bases). The V and J ends lost 3 bases and 5 bases respectively, with 12 bases between them. The CDR3 has 14 residues. The germline CDR1 and CDR2 sequences are SGHTA and FQGTGA. CDR3 amino acids: CASSLAGRRDTQYF. Written as DNA, the CDR3 is TGTGCCAGCAGCTTGGCAGGGAGGCGAGATACGCAGTATTTT. Combining the CDR3 with reference TRBV7-3 and TRBJ2-3 gives the whole variable domain GAGVSQTPSNKVTEKGKYVELRCDPISGHTALYWYRQSLGQGPEFLIYFQGTGAADDSGLPNDRFFAVRPEGSVSTLKIQRTERGDSAVYLCASSLAGRRDTQYFGPGTRLTVL.

V gene TRBV4-1 combines with J gene TRBJ1-2, with D unclear. This CDR3 is 14 amino acids long. Trimming removed 1 base at V and 0 bases at J, with 6 bases between. Per the germline V gene, CDR1 is MGHRA and CDR2 is YSYEKL. CDR3 residues: CASSQGFANYGYTF. CDR3 in DNA: TGCGCCAGCAGCCAAGGTTTCGCTAACTATGGCTACACCTTC.

This clonotype was detected a few times. The chain recombines TRBV18 with TRBJ2-7; 7 bases match TRBD1. The CDR3 has 12 amino acids. Germline-derived CDR1 and CDR2 are KGHSH and LQKENI. Trimming took 3 bases from V and 5 from J; bases not matched to a gene: 1. Here the CDR3 DNA reads TGTGCCAGCTCACCGGACAGGAACGAGCAGTACTTC. Its protein is CASSPDRNEQYF. Variable domain in full (rest from reference TRBV18 and TRBJ2-7): NAGVMQNPRHLVRRRGQEARLRCSPMKGHSHVYWYRQLPEEGLKFMVYLQKENIIDESGMPKERFSAEFPKEGPSILRIQQVVRGDSAAYFCASSPDRNEQYFGPGTRLTVT.

This clonotype was seen a handful of times. V gene TRBV30 combines with J gene TRBJ1-1; D might be TRBD1 (6 bases). Germline loops: CDR1 GTSNPN, CDR2 SVGIG (reference sequence). The V end was cut by 3 bases, the J end by 1 base, with 9 bases between. The CDR3 covers 13 residues. The CDR3 DNA follows: TGTGCCTGGAGGACAGGTCCGAACACTGAAGCTTTCTTT. Translating it yields CAWRTGPNTEAFF.

The gene calls are TRBV7-3 and TRBJ2-7; 8 bases are shared with TRBD2. V dropped 2 bases and J dropped 6; count of bases not matched to a gene: 9. This CDR3 contains 15 residues. Germline assignment: CDR1 SGHTA and CDR2 FQGTGA. CDR3 protein: CASSLGPTSGSEQYF. As DNA, the CDR3 is TGTGCCAGCAGCTTAGGCCCCACTAGCGGAAGCGAGCAGTACTTC.

This clonotype was counted once. This chain connects TRBV29-1 to TRBJ1-1; D gene unclear. V shed 3 bases and J shed 9 bases, with 14 bases lying between them. The V gene's germline CDR1 is SQVTM and CDR2 ANQGSEA. The CDR3 has 12 residues. The CDR3: CSVDEVSRQAFF. CDR3 coding DNA: TGCAGCGTTGATGAGGTCAGTCGGCAAGCTTTCTTT.

This clonotype was picked up a small number of times. V and J are TRBV10-3 and TRBJ1-1, with 7 bases aligning to TRBD1. From germline, CDR1 is ENHRY and CDR2 SYGVKD. This CDR3 is built from 14 residues. V lost 6 bases and J lost 1; bases outside the gene matches: 5. The CDR3 protein is CAISPGQRNTEAFF. The CDR3 nucleotides read TGTGCCATCAGCCCGGGACAGCGGAACACTGAAGCTTTCTTT.

As for this clonotype: Germline and junction disagree at one end, which may indicate a read error. The chain joins TRBV6-5 to TRBJ2-7; TRBD2 agrees at 8 bases. The V gene's germline CDR1 is MNHEY and CDR2 SVGAGI. CDR3 size: 12 residues. CDR3 loop: CASTSQSGSRFF. CDR3 nucleotide sequence: TGTGCCAGCACCTCACAGAGCGGGAGCCGTTTCTTC.

This clonotype has only a few counts. This chain joins TRBV6-5 and TRBJ1-5; D uncertain. V lost 6 bases and J lost 4, with 13 bases in between. Germline CDR1 and CDR2: MNHEY and SVGAGI. The length of the CDR3 is 14 residues. Written as DNA, the CDR3 is TGTGCCAGCAGCATAGGACGGATTAATCAGCCCCAGCATTTT. This encodes CASSIGRINQPQHF.

The chain recombines TRBV20-1 with TRBJ2-5; 14 positions match TRBD2. CDR3 size: 19 residues. CDR1 and CDR2 from the germline V gene are DFQATT and SNEGSKA (reference sequence). V was pared by 5 bases and J by 5 bases, with 19 bases of the junction left unmatched. CDR3 loop: CSASVRIVGTSGRGETQYF. The CDR3 coding sequence is TGCAGTGCTTCAGTCCGCATTGTGGGGACTAGCGGGAGAGGGGAGACCCAGTACTTC.

This chain links TRBV2 with TRBJ2-1; the match to TRBD2 covers 8 bases. Germline lookup yields CDR1 SNHLY and CDR2 FYNNEI. V shed 5 bases, J shed 10 bases, and the junction held 13 bases outside the gene matches. The length of the CDR3 is 15 residues. In nucleotides, the CDR3 is TGTGCCAGCAGTCCTCCGGGACTAGGAGTAGGAGAGCAGTTCTTC. It is translated as CASSPPGLGVGEQFF.

This clonotype was counted only a few times. CDR3: CSASAGFSYEQYF. In nucleotides, the CDR3 is TGCAGTGCTAGTGCGGGGTTCTCCTACGAGCAGTACTTC. This sequence joins TRBV20-1 and TRBJ2-7; TRBD2 is a possible D gene (6 bases). The CDR3 consists of 13 residues. Germline-derived CDR1 and CDR2 are DFQATT and SNEGSKA (reference sequence). Deletions cut 3 bases from V and 0 bases from J, with 9 bases between.

This chain links TRBV19 with TRBJ1-1, with D uncertain. Trimming left V 8 bases short and J 2 bases short, with 12 bases between. CDR1 is LNHDA, CDR2 SQIVND, per germline (reference sequence). CDR3 length: 13 amino acids. The CDR3 spells CASCTACNTEAFF. CDR3 nucleotide sequence: TGTGCCAGTTGCACTGCGTGTAACACTGAAGCTTTCTTT.

This clonotype was seen only a few times. The rearrangement uses TRBV12-3 or TRBV12-4 and TRBJ1-3; possibly TRBD1 for D (5 bases). V was trimmed by 10 bases and J by 2 bases, leaving 12 bases between them. The CDR3 contains 13 residues. CDR3 sequence reads: CATTGVPGNTIYF. For the CDR3, the DNA is TGTGCCACGACGGGGGTCCCTGGAAACACCATATATTTT.

The V and J genes are TRBV5-1 and TRBJ2-7; TRBD1 or TRBD2 may be the D gene (6 bases each). V shed 4 bases and J shed 2 bases, with 13 bases lying between them. The germline CDR1 and CDR2 sequences are SGHRS and YFSETQ. This CDR3 has 14 residues. In nucleotides, the CDR3 is TGCGCCAGCAGCCCGGGGGCAGGCACCTACGAGCAGTACTTC. Amino acid sequence: CASSPGAGTYEQYF.

In this sample, this clonotype turned up many times. The gene calls are TRBV30 and TRBJ2-7, with D uncertain. V was pared by 0 bases and J by 5 bases, with 8 bases between. This CDR3 spans 12 amino acids. The V gene's germline CDR1 is GTSNPN and CDR2 SVGIG (reference sequence). CDR3 region: CAWSVGLDEQYF. The CDR3 DNA is TGTGCCTGGAGTGTAGGGTTGGACGAGCAGTACTTC.

The chain combines TRBV24-1 with TRBJ2-3, with TRBD2 identical over 7 bases. V lost 0 bases and J lost 3; bases outside the gene matches: 2. Germline CDR1 is KGHDR and CDR2 is SFDVKD. The CDR3 loop spans 15 amino acids. The CDR3: CATSDLGEGTDTQYF. CDR3 nucleotide sequence: TGTGCCACCAGTGATTTGGGGGAGGGGACAGATACGCAGTATTTT.

The chain employs TRBV3-1 and TRBJ2-6; a possible D gene is TRBD2 (5 bases). The V end was cut by 4 bases, the J end by 0 bases, with 10 bases between. This CDR3 is built from 16 residues. Germline V gene lookup returns CDR1 LGHDT and CDR2 YNNKEL (reference sequence). The CDR3 nucleotides read TGTGCCAGCAGCCGAGGGCTGACCTCTGGGGCCAACGTCCTGACTTTC. This encodes CASSRGLTSGANVLTF.